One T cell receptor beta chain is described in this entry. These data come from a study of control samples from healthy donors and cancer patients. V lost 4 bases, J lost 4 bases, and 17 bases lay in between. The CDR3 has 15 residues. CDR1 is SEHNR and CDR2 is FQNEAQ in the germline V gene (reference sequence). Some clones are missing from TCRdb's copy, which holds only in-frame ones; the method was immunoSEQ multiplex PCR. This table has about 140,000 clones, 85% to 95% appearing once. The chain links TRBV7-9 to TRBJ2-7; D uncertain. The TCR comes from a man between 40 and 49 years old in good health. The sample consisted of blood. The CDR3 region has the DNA TGTGCCAGCAGCTCCCCCCTGGGGATTAGGTACGAGCAGTACTTC. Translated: CASSSPLGIRYEQYF.